The clone carrying this T cell receptor (beta chain) turned up a few times. Template switching introduced a universal primer site, and the cDNA bore unique molecular identifiers. MiXCR, run by TCRdb on the 5' RACE reads, gives a single entry per CDR3 protein. In the table there are 500,000 to 550,000 distinct CDR3 sequences, more than 20% of which are singletons. From germline, CDR1 is SQVTM and CDR2 ANQGSEA. CDR3 length: 13 residues. The V end lost 5 bases, the J end lost 3 bases, and 13 bases lay between the germline ends. The data were obtained in a study of identical twins. The same data also contributed to another study, on yellow fever vaccine responses in identical twins. That work states: The authors reported partly convergent, partly personalized vaccine responses in identical twins.

The origin of this receptor is a woman aged 18-30 years in good health. The V and J genes are TRBV29-1 and TRBJ1-1, with D perhaps matching TRBD1 (5 bases). The sequencing input was CD4+ T cells sorted from blood. The CDR3 DNA sequence: TGCAGCGTTAAGACAGCCACGGACACTGAAGCTTTCTTT. The encoded protein is CSVKTATDTEAFF.